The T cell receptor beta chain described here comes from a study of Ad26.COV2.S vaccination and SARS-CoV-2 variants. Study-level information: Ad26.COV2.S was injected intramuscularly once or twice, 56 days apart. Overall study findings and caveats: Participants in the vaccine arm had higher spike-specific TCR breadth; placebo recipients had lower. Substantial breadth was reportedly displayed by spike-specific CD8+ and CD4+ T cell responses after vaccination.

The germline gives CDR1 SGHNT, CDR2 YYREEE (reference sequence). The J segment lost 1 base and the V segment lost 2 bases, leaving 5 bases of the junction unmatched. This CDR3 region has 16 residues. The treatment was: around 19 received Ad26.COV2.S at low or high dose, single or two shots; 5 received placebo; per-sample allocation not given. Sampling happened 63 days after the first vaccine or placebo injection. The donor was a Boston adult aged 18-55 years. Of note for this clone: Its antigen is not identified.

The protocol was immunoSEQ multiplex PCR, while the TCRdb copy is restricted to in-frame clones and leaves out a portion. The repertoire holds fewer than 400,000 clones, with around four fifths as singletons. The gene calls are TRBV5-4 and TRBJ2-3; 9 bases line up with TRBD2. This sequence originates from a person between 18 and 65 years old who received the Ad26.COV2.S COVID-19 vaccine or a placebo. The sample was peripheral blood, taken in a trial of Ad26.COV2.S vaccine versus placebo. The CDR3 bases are TGTGCCAGCAGCTTCATAGCGGGGGCCGGCACAGATACGCAGTATTTT. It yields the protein CASSFIAGAGTDTQYF.